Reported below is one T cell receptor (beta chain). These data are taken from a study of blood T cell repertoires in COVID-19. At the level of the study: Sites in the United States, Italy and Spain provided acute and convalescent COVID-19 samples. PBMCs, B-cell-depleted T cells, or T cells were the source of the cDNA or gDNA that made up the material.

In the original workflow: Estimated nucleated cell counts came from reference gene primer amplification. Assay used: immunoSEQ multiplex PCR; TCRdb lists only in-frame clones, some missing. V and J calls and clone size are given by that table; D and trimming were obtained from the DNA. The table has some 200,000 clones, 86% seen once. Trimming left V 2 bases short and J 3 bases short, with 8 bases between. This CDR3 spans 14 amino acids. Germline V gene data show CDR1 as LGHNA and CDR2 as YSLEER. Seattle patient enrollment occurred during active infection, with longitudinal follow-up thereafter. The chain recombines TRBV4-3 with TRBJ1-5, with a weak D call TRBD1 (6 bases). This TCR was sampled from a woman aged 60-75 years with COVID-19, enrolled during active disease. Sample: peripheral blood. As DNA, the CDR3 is TGCGCCAGCAGCCAAACAGGGTTCAATCAGCCCCAGCATTTT. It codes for CASSQTGFNQPQHF.